Described below is a single T cell receptor (beta chain) sequence and its context. Its antigen is not identified. This record comes from a study of glioma-infiltrating T cells. Study results and limitations: CDR3 overlap between tissue and blood was very small. Signature shared blood CDR3 motifs were enriched in low-divergence and depleted in high-divergence patients.

The CDR3 spans 15 residues. Germline values: CDR1 KGHSH, CDR2 LQKENI. Deletions cut 0 bases from V and 6 bases from J, with 14 bases between. Amplification of TCR alpha and beta CDR3 regions from RNA used iRepertoire nested multiplex PCR. One-step reverse transcription and amplification started from roughly 100-400 ng of tissue mRNA or PBMC total RNA. Each CDR3 protein gets one entry after TCRdb re-called the multiplex PCR reads with MiXCR. The repertoire holds 300,000 to 450,000 distinct CDR3 sequences, with less than 50% as singletons. V and J are TRBV18 and TRBJ1-1; perhaps TRBD1 as D (6 bases). The sample consisted of glioma tissue, nonneoplastic brain tissue, or PBMCs (not recorded which). The source of this sequence is a human donor with low-grade glioma or glioblastoma, undergoing nonglioma brain surgery, or in good health (not recorded which). CDR3 protein: CASSPPAGEGAEAFF. The CDR3 bases are TGTGCCAGCTCACCACCGGCAGGGGAAGGGGCTGAAGCTTTCTTT.